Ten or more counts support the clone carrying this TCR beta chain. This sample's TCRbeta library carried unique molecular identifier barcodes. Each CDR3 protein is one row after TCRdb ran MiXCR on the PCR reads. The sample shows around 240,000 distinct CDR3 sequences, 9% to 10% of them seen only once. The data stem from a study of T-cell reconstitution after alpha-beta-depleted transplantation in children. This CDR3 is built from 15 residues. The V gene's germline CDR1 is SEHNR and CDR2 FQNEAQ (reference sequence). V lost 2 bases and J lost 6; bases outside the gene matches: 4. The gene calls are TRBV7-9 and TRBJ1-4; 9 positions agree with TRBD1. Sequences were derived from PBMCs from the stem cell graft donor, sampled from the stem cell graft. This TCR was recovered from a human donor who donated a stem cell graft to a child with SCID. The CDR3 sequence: CASSLWGQGDEKLFF. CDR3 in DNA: TGTGCCAGCAGCTTATGGGGACAGGGTGATGAAAAACTGTTTTTT.